The 26 T cell receptor beta chains in this list originate from one sample, sequenced in a study of blood T cell repertoires in COVID-19. Using immunoSEQ multiplex PCR, the repertoire was profiled, and TCRdb retains in-frame clones only, with some absent. Among 50,000 or so clones listed, 85% to 90% were seen once. What was sequenced was peripheral blood. The receptors derive from a man aged 65 to 85 with acute or convalescent COVID-19.

This chain joins TRBV9 and TRBJ1-1, with D uncertain. Trimming left V 0 bases short and J 7 bases short, with 10 bases between. Looked up from germline, CDR1 is SGDLS and CDR2 is YYNGEE. The CDR3 consists of 13 residues. In DNA, the CDR3 is TGTGCCAGCAGCGTAGTCAGGCAATATGAAGCTTTCTTT. It translates to CASSVVRQYEAFF.

The V gene is TRBV29-1, the J gene TRBJ2-5, with a tentative D call TRBD2 (5 bases). Trimming took off 1 base at V and 2 bases at J, with 11 bases between the two ends. CDR3 length: 14 residues. Germline V CDR1 and CDR2: SQVTM, ANQGSEA. CDR3 loop: CSVEGGREQETQYF. The DNA for the CDR3 is TGCAGCGTTGAAGGAGGCCGGGAACAAGAGACCCAGTACTTC.

This clone was counted a few times. The rearrangement uses TRBV30 and TRBJ1-1; TRBD1 might be the D (6 bases). V was cut by 2 bases and J by 1 base, with 14 bases left in between. Germline V gives CDR1 GTSNPN, CDR2 SVGIG (reference sequence). The CDR3 loop spans 15 amino acids. The CDR3: CAWSSRGPKNTEAFF. The CDR3 DNA sequence: TGTGCCTGGAGTTCCAGGGGCCCCAAGAACACTGAAGCTTTCTTT.

The sample holds a few counts of this clone. The genes are TRBV5-1 and TRBJ2-5, with 8 bases identical to TRBD1. This CDR3 is 14 amino acids long. Germline trimming cut 4 bases from V and 5 bases from J; bases unmatched to any gene: 7. Germline V CDR1 and CDR2: SGHRS, YFSETQ. In DNA, the CDR3 is TGCGCCAGCAGCGCACAGGGGGTTGGCGAGACCCAGTACTTC. Translating it yields CASSAQGVGETQYF.

The genes are TRBV12-3 or TRBV12-4 and TRBJ2-3; a possible D gene is TRBD2 (6 bases). CDR3 length equals 12 residues. V lost 5 bases and J 11 bases, leaving 14 bases between the germline ends. CDR3 loop: CASSPGAGGQYF. In nucleotides, the CDR3 is TGTGCCAGCAGTCCGGGAGCCGGCGGGCAGTATTTT.

The V and J genes are TRBV27 and TRBJ2-1, with TRBD1 matching 9 bases. The CDR3 extends over 14 amino acids. V lost 5 bases and J lost 10; bases outside the gene matches: 9. Germline CDR1 MNHEY, CDR2 SMNVEV (reference sequence). Written as DNA, the CDR3 is TGTGCCAGCAGTCCCGGACAGGGGTTAGGAGAGCAGTTCTTC. It yields the protein CASSPGQGLGEQFF.

The sample holds one count of this clone. J is TRBJ2-5 and V is TRBV13; 11 positions agree with TRBD2. Losses at the gene ends were 6 bases for V and 3 bases for J; bases not matched to a gene: 3. The CDR3 loop spans 14 amino acids. Germline lookup yields CDR1 PRHDT and CDR2 FYEKMQ (reference sequence). The CDR3 loop is CASRTLAGEETQYF. CDR3 DNA sequence: TGTGCCAGCAGGACACTAGCGGGGGAAGAGACCCAGTACTTC.

The chain is built from TRBV7-8 and TRBJ1-1; D remains ambiguous. V lost 2 bases to trimming and J lost 4 bases, with 5 bases between them. This CDR3 has 12 residues. Germline values: CDR1 SGHVS, CDR2 FQNEAQ. CDR3 DNA sequence: TGTGCCAGCAGCTTACTCTCCACTGAAGCTTTCTTT. This sequence encodes CASSLLSTEAFF.

The chain joins TRBV3-1 (or the pseudogene TRBV3-2) to TRBJ2-6; D remains unclear. The germline V and J ends were trimmed by 1 base and 0 bases, with 7 bases remaining between them. CDR1 and CDR2 (germline): LGHDT, YNNKEL (reference sequence). This CDR3 is 16 amino acids long. CDR3 in amino acids: CASSQVTGSGANVLTF. CDR3 nucleotides: TGTGCCAGCAGCCAAGTCACGGGCTCTGGGGCCAACGTCCTGACTTTC.

This chain joins TRBV6-5 and TRBJ1-5; 7 bases map to TRBD1. Germline V gene sequence: CDR1 MNHEY, CDR2 SVGAGI. The J segment lost 7 bases and the V segment lost 6 bases, leaving 12 bases of the junction unmatched. This CDR3 comprises 15 residues. The CDR3: CASRANRGEGQPQHF. The CDR3 bases are TGTGCCAGCAGGGCAAACAGGGGTGAAGGGCAGCCCCAGCATTTT.

In this sample, this clone turned up a few times. The J gene is TRBJ1-6, the V gene TRBV6-4, with D possibly TRBD1 on 6 matching bases. The length of the CDR3 is 12 residues. CDR1 and CDR2 (germline): MRHNA, SNTAGT. The germline V and J ends were trimmed by 9 bases and 10 bases, with 13 bases remaining between them. CDR3 sequence: CARQGNRSPLHF. CDR3 nucleotides: TGTGCCAGACAGGGCAATCGGTCACCCCTCCACTTT.

The chain uses TRBV5-6 and TRBJ1-2, with 7 nucleotides matching TRBD1. Germline CDR1 SGHDT, CDR2 YYEEEE. CDR3 length: 13 residues. Trimming cost V 5 bases and J 5 bases; bases outside gene matches: 6. In DNA, the CDR3 is TGTGCCAGCAGGGAGGGGGCGCGTTATGGCTACACCTTC. Amino acid sequence: CASREGARYGYTF.

This chain joins TRBV4-1 and TRBJ2-4; D ambiguous. V lost 0 bases and J 0 bases, leaving 9 bases between the germline ends. This CDR3 contains 16 residues. The germline CDR1 and CDR2 sequences are MGHRA and YSYEKL. In DNA form, the CDR3 reads TGCGCCAGCAGCCAAGAAGTAGCTTCAGCCAAAAACATTCAGTACTTC. Its translation is CASSQEVASAKNIQYF.

J is TRBJ2-1 and V is TRBV5-5; no reliable D call. CDR3 length: 14 amino acids. Per the germline V gene, CDR1 is SGHKS and CDR2 is YYEKEE (reference sequence). Trimming cost V 0 bases and J 3 bases, with 7 bases left between them. The CDR3 region is CASSLDGYYNEQFF. CDR3 DNA: TGTGCCAGCAGCTTGGACGGGTACTACAATGAGCAGTTCTTC. Drawing the rest from reference TRBV5-5 and TRBJ2-1, the complete variable domain is DAGVTQSPTHLIKTRGQQVTLRCSPISGHKSVSWYQQVLGQGPQFIFQYYEKEERGRGNFPDRFSARQFPNYSSELNVNALLLGDSALYLCASSLDGYYNEQFFGPGTRLTVL.

The rearrangement uses TRBV3-1 (or the pseudogene TRBV3-2) and TRBJ2-1, with 7 bases lining up with TRBD1. This CDR3 has 15 amino acids. The junction had 9 bases not matched to a gene; V was cut back by 3 bases and J by 7 bases. CDR1 and CDR2 (germline): LGHDT, YNNKEL (reference sequence). The CDR3 DNA sequence: TGTGCCAGCAGCCAGGGACAGCAAGGCCGAAATGAGCAGTTCTTC. This codes for CASSQGQQGRNEQFF.

The V gene is TRBV6-6, the J gene TRBJ2-3; D is undetermined. Germline lookup yields CDR1 MNHNY and CDR2 SVGAGI (reference sequence). Trimming removed 2 bases from V and 2 bases from J, with 8 bases in between. The CDR3 loop spans 14 amino acids. CDR3 amino acids: CASSYARSTDTQYF. The DNA of the CDR3 is TGTGCCAGCAGTTACGCCCGGTCCACAGATACGCAGTATTTT.

In its sample, this clone was seen once. The chain combines TRBV28 with TRBJ2-1; 7 nucleotides match TRBD2. The CDR3 has 14 amino acids. J gave up 6 bases and V 4 bases, and 6 bases lay outside the gene matches. The germline V gene has CDR1 MDHEN and CDR2 SYDVKM. The CDR3, as DNA: TGTGCCAGCAGTTCCGGGGGGTCGATCAATGAGCAGTTCTTC. Translated: CASSSGGSINEQFF.

The V call is TRBV4-3, the J call TRBJ2-1, with D possibly TRBD2 on 5 matching bases. The V end was cut by 0 bases, the J end by 4 bases, with 13 bases between. Germline loops: CDR1 LGHNA, CDR2 YSLEER. CDR3 length: 16 amino acids. The CDR3 sequence: CASSQESRAAYNEQFF. CDR3 nucleotides: TGCGCCAGCAGCCAAGAGTCGCGGGCAGCTTACAATGAGCAGTTCTTC.

The genes are TRBV5-8 and TRBJ2-5; TRBD2 agrees at 8 bases. V shed 4 bases and J 3 bases; nucleotides not matched to a gene: 11. CDR1 and CDR2 (germline): SGHTS, YDEGEE. CDR3 length: 16 amino acids. This chain's CDR3 is CASSTNRGGREETQYF. The DNA for the CDR3 is TGTGCCAGCAGCACAAATCGGGGGGGGCGGGAAGAGACCCAGTACTTC.

The chain has TRBV4-3 and TRBJ1-6; D not resolved. The V end was cut by 1 base, the J end by 11 bases, with 12 bases between. The CDR3 runs 14 residues. Germline assignment: CDR1 LGHNA and CDR2 YSLEER. The CDR3: CASSQVRFVPPLHF. CDR3 bases: TGCGCCAGCAGCCAAGTGCGATTTGTTCCACCCCTCCACTTT.

The chain couples TRBV10-3 to TRBJ1-2; D might be TRBD1 (5 bases). With 6 bases removed from V and 8 bases from J, the gap between germline ends came to 16 bases. Per the germline V gene, CDR1 is ENHRY and CDR2 is SYGVKD. This CDR3 contains 13 residues. CDR3 coding DNA: TGTGCCATCAGCCCCGGGGGGGGATCCGGCTACACCTTC. Protein: CAISPGGGSGYTF.

The chain uses TRBV3-1 (or the pseudogene TRBV3-2) and TRBJ1-6; D gene unclear. V was pared by 1 base and J by 8 bases, with 18 bases between. This CDR3 contains 17 residues. CDR1 is LGHDT, CDR2 YNNKEL, per germline (reference sequence). CDR3 in amino acids: CASSQVAGLGSDSPLHF. The CDR3 DNA is TGTGCCAGCAGCCAAGTAGCTGGTCTGGGTTCGGATTCACCCCTCCACTTT.

V and J are TRBV6-2 or TRBV6-3 and TRBJ1-2; D perhaps matches TRBD1 (5 bases). Germline V gene sequence: CDR1 MNHEY, CDR2 SVGEGT. The germline V and J ends were trimmed by 2 bases and 2 bases, with 12 bases remaining between them. The CDR3 covers 15 residues. As DNA, the CDR3 is TGTGCCAGCAGTTACAGTGGAGGGGTGAACTATGGCTACACCTTC. Amino acid sequence: CASSYSGGVNYGYTF.

The rearrangement links TRBV11-2 to TRBJ2-7; 8 bases line up with TRBD2. The germline V gene has CDR1 SGHAT and CDR2 FQNNGV. The CDR3 has 15 amino acids. Trimming cost V 0 bases and J 4 bases; bases outside gene matches: 5. In DNA, the CDR3 is TGTGCCAGCAGCTTAGAAGGTAGCGGGGTTTACGAGCAGTACTTC. Translated, it gives CASSLEGSGVYEQYF.

The genes are TRBV19 and TRBJ1-2; a possible D gene is TRBD1 (5 bases). From germline, CDR1 is LNHDA and CDR2 SQIVND (reference sequence). Trimming pared 1 base from V and 7 bases from J, leaving 16 bases between. The CDR3 extends over 15 amino acids. Written as DNA, the CDR3 is TGTGCCAGTAGTATAGTTACAGGTTTGGATAGTGGCTACACCTTC. Residues: CASSIVTGLDSGYTF.

The CDR3 here is CASSYIGLRSYNEQFF. CDR3 DNA sequence: TGTGCCAGCAGTTACATTGGACTTCGTTCCTACAATGAGCAGTTCTTC. The V and J genes are TRBV6-5 and TRBJ2-1, with D tentatively TRBD2 (5 bases). This CDR3 has 16 residues. Per the germline V gene, CDR1 is MNHEY and CDR2 is SVGAGI. V lost 2 bases, J lost 1 base, and 12 bases lay in between.